The 26 T cell receptor beta chains reported below all come from one sample, sequenced in a study of identical twins (TCRdb year 2016). The library came from 5' RACE. The sequencer listed for this sample is Illumina HiSeq 2000. Clones were called with MiXCR by TCRdb after fastp trimmed the public reads at Q25, and only in-frame beta chains were retained. Each record represents a unique CDR3 protein, reported with the most common genes and DNA among its rows. The sample records more than 600,000 distinct CDR3 sequences, 15% to 20% of which are singletons. The ten largest clones capture around 13% of the sample. These same records also appear under a second study, on T cells expressing NK-cell markers.

Specimen: PBMCs. The receptors originated from a woman between 18 and 30 years old in good health.

This clonotype has just a few counts. The genes are TRBV7-9 and TRBJ1-2; D perhaps matches TRBD1 (5 bases). Germline CDR1 is SEHNR and CDR2 is FQNEAQ (reference sequence). The CDR3 contains 12 residues. V lost 10 bases and J lost 11, with 20 bases in between. The CDR3 DNA is TGTGCCACCGACGTCTCCGGGACTGAGTACACCTTC. Amino acids: CATDVSGTEYTF. The complete variable domain, with remaining parts taken from reference TRBV7-9 and TRBJ1-2, reads DTGVSQNPRHKITKRGQNVTFRCDPISEHNRLYWYRQTLGQGPEFLTYFQNEAQLEKSRLLSDRFSAERPKGSFSTLEIQRTEQGDSAMYLCATDVSGTEYTFGSGTRLTVV.

This clonotype was picked up a small number of times. This sequence joins TRBV5-1 and TRBJ2-1; no clear D gene. V shed 7 bases and J shed 0 bases, with 14 bases lying between them. This CDR3 is built from 15 residues. Per germline, CDR1 SGHRS and CDR2 YFSETQ. CDR3 nucleotides: TGCGCCAGCCGTCGGCCAGATAACTCCTACAATGAGCAGTTCTTC. It encodes CASRRPDNSYNEQFF.

This clonotype was seen only a few times. This chain connects TRBV5-1 to TRBJ2-7; TRBD2 might be the D (5 bases). The CDR3 runs to 12 residues. V dropped 2 bases and J dropped 5 bases, with 8 bases sitting between them. Per the germline V gene, CDR1 is SGHRS and CDR2 is YFSETQ. CDR3 amino acids: CASSFFGDEQYF. The CDR3 nucleotides read TGCGCCAGCAGCTTTTTCGGGGACGAGCAGTACTTC.

The chain carries TRBV29-1 and TRBJ1-2, with D tentatively TRBD1 (5 bases). Germline-derived CDR1 and CDR2 are SQVTM and ANQGSEA. This CDR3 is built from 14 residues. Trimming cost V 4 bases and J 0 bases, with 12 bases left between them. CDR3 protein: CSVAGTDTNYGYTF. The CDR3 nucleotides read TGCAGCGTTGCAGGGACGGATACTAACTATGGCTACACCTTC.

V usage is TRBV6-2 or TRBV6-3 and J usage is TRBJ2-7; 8 bases map to TRBD2. This CDR3 contains 13 residues. Unmatched junction bases numbered 5, after V lost 8 bases and J lost 2 bases. Per germline, CDR1 MNHEY and CDR2 SVGEGT. This chain's CDR3 is CASRGSGTYEQYF. CDR3 bases: TGTGCCAGCCGCGGTAGCGGGACCTACGAGCAGTACTTC.

This clonotype was found a few times. The genes are TRBV6-1 and TRBJ2-1, with D perhaps TRBD1 (6 bases). This CDR3 is built from 14 residues. V gave up 5 bases and J gave up 8 bases, with 16 bases separating them. The V gene's germline CDR1 is MNHNS and CDR2 SASEGT. The CDR3 DNA reads TGTGCCAGCAGTCGAGGGGGTACTAGGGATGAGCAGTTCTTC. Translated: CASSRGGTRDEQFF.

This rearrangement joins TRBV20-1 to TRBJ1-1, with D possibly matching TRBD1 (5 bases). The CDR3 has 14 amino acids. The germline CDR1 and CDR2 sequences are DFQATT and SNEGSKA (reference sequence). V dropped 1 base and J dropped 3 bases, with 12 bases sitting between them. This chain's CDR3 is CSARVWGRDTEAFF. CDR3 nucleotide sequence: TGCAGTGCTAGAGTTTGGGGGAGGGACACTGAAGCTTTCTTT.

The V gene is TRBV21-1, the J gene TRBJ2-3; the table's D call of TRBD1 was not tested on the DNA. TRBV21-1 is tagged as a pseudogene. This CDR3 contains 13 residues. CDR3 nucleotide sequence: TGTGCCAGCAGCAATGGGACGGGCGATACGCAGTATTTT. It translates to CASSNGTGDTQYF.

The table lists this clonotype with a few counts. This chain connects TRBV11-2 to TRBJ2-7; 9 nucleotides line up with TRBD1. V lost 1 base and J lost 7; bases outside the gene matches: 5. This CDR3 spans 14 amino acids. The germline CDR1 and CDR2 sequences are SGHAT and FQNNGV. Here the CDR3 reads CASSLGQGTGEQYF. CDR3 coding DNA: TGTGCCAGCAGCTTAGGGCAGGGGACAGGGGAGCAGTACTTC.

The chain carries TRBV7-6 and TRBJ2-3; D unresolved. V gave up 1 base and J gave up 0 bases, with 14 bases separating them. Germline V gene data show CDR1 as SGHVS and CDR2 as FNYEAQ. This CDR3 region has 17 residues. CDR3 region: CASSLDPDRLSTDTQYF. The CDR3 nucleotides are TGTGCCAGCAGCTTAGACCCCGATCGACTTAGCACAGATACGCAGTATTTT.

The J gene is TRBJ2-3, the V gene TRBV5-6; 8 nucleotides agree with TRBD2. CDR1 is SGHDT and CDR2 is YYEEEE in the germline V gene. The V segment lost 4 bases and the J segment 0 bases; nucleotides outside the gene matches: 7. The CDR3 sequence is 16 residues long. The DNA for the CDR3 is TGTGCCAGCAGCGGACGAGCGGGGGAGAGCACAGATACGCAGTATTTT. Its protein product is CASSGRAGESTDTQYF.

The chain has TRBV20-1 and TRBJ2-1; 10 positions agree with TRBD2. This CDR3 contains 16 residues. The junction had 6 bases not matched to a gene; V was cut back by 0 bases and J by 4 bases. Per the germline V gene, CDR1 is DFQATT and CDR2 is SNEGSKA (reference sequence). The CDR3: CSARDETSGVYNEQFF. In DNA, the CDR3 is TGCAGTGCTAGAGACGAAACTAGCGGGGTATACAATGAGCAGTTCTTC.

This clonotype has just a few counts. The CDR3 DNA reads as TGTGCCACCAGTGATCTCGGGCGTGGGGAGCAGTTCTTC. This translates into CATSDLGRGEQFF. The chain recombines TRBV24-1 with TRBJ2-1; unclear D gene. The CDR3 sequence is 13 residues long. Looked up from germline, CDR1 is KGHDR and CDR2 is SFDVKD. V lost 3 bases to trimming and J lost 10 bases, with 12 bases between them.

This clonotype showed up just a few times. The chain is built from TRBV30 and TRBJ2-7; D gene ambiguous. Looked up from germline, CDR1 is GTSNPN and CDR2 is SVGIG (reference sequence). V gave up 2 bases and J gave up 2 bases, with 7 bases separating them. The CDR3 loop spans 12 amino acids. The CDR3 DNA reads TGTGCCTGGAGTCCCTTGACCTACGAGCAGTACTTC. Residues: CAWSPLTYEQYF.

The chain couples TRBV12-3 or TRBV12-4 to TRBJ1-1; D gene uncertain. Trimming cost V 5 bases and J 3 bases, with 13 bases left between them. This CDR3 contains 14 residues. In DNA form, the CDR3 reads TGTGCCAGCAGTACTTTAATGGGATACACTGAAGCTTTCTTT. Protein sequence: CASSTLMGYTEAFF.

This chain links TRBV11-2 with TRBJ2-4, with D tentatively TRBD1 (6 bases). The V gene's germline CDR1 is SGHAT and CDR2 FQNNGV. The ends were cut back, 0 bases at V and 11 bases at J, with 14 bases in the middle. The CDR3 contains 14 residues. In DNA form, the CDR3 reads TGTGCCAGCAGCTTAGATCCGGGACAAGACCTTCAGTACTTC. Its protein is CASSLDPGQDLQYF.

This sequence joins TRBV5-6 and TRBJ2-3; 10 nucleotides line up with TRBD1. The CDR3 runs to 15 residues. Germline assignment: CDR1 SGHDT and CDR2 YYEEEE. Losses at the gene ends were 2 bases for V and 4 bases for J; bases not matched to a gene: 4. CDR3 protein: CASSFRDRGADTQYF. The CDR3 DNA is TGTGCCAGCAGCTTCCGGGACAGGGGCGCAGATACGCAGTATTTT.

The table lists this clonotype with a few counts. The V gene is TRBV20-1, the J gene TRBJ2-3; the D gene could be TRBD1 or TRBD2 (5 bases each). This CDR3 contains 14 residues. V dropped 3 bases and J dropped 2 bases, with 12 bases sitting between them. The V gene's germline CDR1 is DFQATT and CDR2 SNEGSKA (reference sequence). CDR3 nucleotide sequence: TGCAGTGCTAGTGGGGCGGGCTACACAGATACGCAGTATTTT. Residues: CSASGAGYTDTQYF.

This clonotype was detected a few times. The V and J genes are TRBV7-2 and TRBJ2-7; TRBD1 matches at 7 bases. Germline CDR1 SGHTA, CDR2 FQGNSA. This CDR3 has 15 amino acids. V lost 1 base and J lost 3; bases outside the gene matches: 6. The CDR3: CASSLDGTAVYEQYF. CDR3 DNA: TGTGCCAGCAGCTTAGACGGGACAGCTGTCTACGAGCAGTACTTC. Based on the CDR3 plus reference TRBV7-2 and TRBJ2-7, the full variable domain is GAGVSQSPSNKVTEKGKDVELRCDPISGHTALYWYRQSLGQGLEFLIYFQGNSAPDKSGLPSDRFSAERTGGSVSTLTIQRTQQEDSAVYLCASSLDGTAVYEQYFGPGTRLTVT.

This clonotype was counted a few times. This chain uses TRBV20-1 with TRBJ1-6; no definite D call. CDR1 DFQATT and CDR2 SNEGSKA come from the germline V gene (reference sequence). The CDR3 is made up of 13 amino acids. Deletions cut 0 bases from V and 9 bases from J, with 9 bases between. The CDR3 DNA sequence: TGCAGTGCTAGAGATGCCGTGGGTTCACCCCTCCACTTT. Translating gives CSARDAVGSPLHF.

The table lists this clonotype with a count of one. V is TRBV20-1 and J is TRBJ2-1; D gene uncertain. The V gene's germline CDR1 is DFQATT and CDR2 SNEGSKA (reference sequence). V shed 6 bases and J shed 4 bases, with 22 bases lying between them. CDR3 size: 16 residues. This CDR3 is CSAPARPTILYNEQFF. The DNA for the CDR3 is TGCAGTGCGCCGGCGCGTCCGACGATACTTTACAATGAGCAGTTCTTC.

This clonotype was detected only a few times. Here the CDR3 reads CSASPTSGGGYEQYF. The DNA of the CDR3 is TGCAGTGCTTCCCCAACTAGCGGGGGAGGATACGAGCAGTACTTC. The V gene is TRBV20-1, the J gene TRBJ2-7; 11 bases agree with TRBD2. This CDR3 contains 15 residues. The junction had 10 bases not matched to a gene; V was cut back by 5 bases and J by 4 bases. Germline CDR1 DFQATT, CDR2 SNEGSKA (reference sequence).

This clonotype was observed a single time. A much larger clone sits a single nucleotide away, making a read error possible. The chain recombines TRBV12-3 or TRBV12-4 with TRBJ2-1, with 7 bases that match TRBD1. The trim removed 2 bases at V and 8 bases at J, leaving 6 bases unmatched. The CDR3 loop spans 14 amino acids. CDR3 coding DNA: TGTGCCAGCAGTTTAAAAGGGGGCATGGATGAGCAGTTCTTC. This codes for CASSLKGGMDEQFF.

This rearrangement joins TRBV5-1 to TRBJ2-1; the match to TRBD1 covers 10 bases. Trimming cost V 5 bases and J 8 bases; bases outside gene matches: 13. The length of the CDR3 is 16 residues. Germline V gene data show CDR1 as SGHRS and CDR2 as YFSETQ. DNA for the CDR3: TGCGCCAGCAGTTTCAACCCGGGACAGGGGTTCGATGAGCAGTTCTTC. This encodes CASSFNPGQGFDEQFF.

The chain employs TRBV7-8 and TRBJ2-7; unclear D gene. This CDR3 has 15 residues. CDR1 SGHVS and CDR2 FQNEAQ come from the germline V gene. Trimming stripped 1 base from V and 7 bases from J, with 17 bases between. In DNA, the CDR3 is TGTGCCAGCAGCTTAGTGTCATCCTCCTTGGGGGAGCAGTACTTC. This gives the protein CASSLVSSSLGEQYF.

V is TRBV12-3 or TRBV12-4 and J is TRBJ2-7, with TRBD1 identical over 7 bases. This CDR3 region has 13 residues. V trimming: 6 bases; J trimming: 3 bases; junction bases outside the gene matches: 5. CDR3 coding DNA: TGTGCCAGCAGCCGGGACAGCCGCTACGAGCAGTACTTC. Residues: CASSRDSRYEQYF.